The TCR beta chain under discussion was sequenced for a study of regulatory T cells in long-lasting Graves disease. This clonotype has ten or more counts. Time point denoted: newly diagnosed GD, antithyroid drugs for less than 3 months. PBMCs provided the RNA from which the TCR library was made. This CDR3 has 14 residues. The J segment lost 3 bases and the V segment lost 7 bases, leaving 6 bases of the junction unmatched. In germline, CDR1 is SQVTM, CDR2 ANQGSEA. According to the study, TCR beta libraries were built with iRepertoire HTBI primers and CDR3-region Arm-PCR. One entry per CDR3 protein, called by TCRdb with MiXCR from the multiplex PCR reads. Among 450,000 to 650,000 distinct CDR3 sequences listed, 16% were seen once. This same sample was also part of a study on T cells in Graves' hyperthyroidism and ophthalmopathy.

V gene TRBV29-1 combines with J gene TRBJ2-2, with 9 bases lining up with TRBD1. This TCR derives from a woman aged 35-60 years with Graves disease. The sample in question was peripheral blood mononuclear cells (PBMCs), obtained at new diagnosis, from a patient treated with antithyroid drugs. CDR3 protein: CSALDRGDTGELFF. The DNA of the CDR3 is TGCAGCGCCTTGGACAGGGGAGACACCGGGGAGCTGTTTTTT.